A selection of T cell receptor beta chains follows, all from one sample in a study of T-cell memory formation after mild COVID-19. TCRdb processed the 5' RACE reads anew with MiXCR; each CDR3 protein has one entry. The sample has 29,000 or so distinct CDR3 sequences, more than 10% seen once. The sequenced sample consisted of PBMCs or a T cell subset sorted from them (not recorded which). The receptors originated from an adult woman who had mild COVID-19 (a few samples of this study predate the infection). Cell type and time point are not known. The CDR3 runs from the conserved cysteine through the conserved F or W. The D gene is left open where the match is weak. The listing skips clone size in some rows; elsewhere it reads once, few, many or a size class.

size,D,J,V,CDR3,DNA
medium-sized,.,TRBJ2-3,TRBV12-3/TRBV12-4,CASRPQTYPFFSLDTDTQYF,TGTGCCAGCAGACCTCAAACCTATCCGTTCTTTAGTCTGGACACAGATACGCAGTATTTT
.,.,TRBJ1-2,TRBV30,CAWSVPAVWGRGYTF,TGTGCCTGGAGTGTACCGGCAGTCTGGGGTCGGGGCTACACCTTC
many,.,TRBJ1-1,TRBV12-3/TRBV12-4,CASRQRIRAFF,TGTGCCAGCAGGCAACGGATCCGAGCTTTCTTT
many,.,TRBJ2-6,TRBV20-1,CSAHPVGQSGANVLTF,TGCAGTGCTCACCCAGTCGGGCAGTCTGGGGCCAACGTCCTGACTTTC
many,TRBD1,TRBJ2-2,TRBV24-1,CATSNLGQGAVGELFF,TGTGCCACCAGCAATCTGGGACAGGGGGCAGTCGGGGAGCTGTTTTTT
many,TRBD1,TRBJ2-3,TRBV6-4,CASSDSTGPDTQYF,TGTGCCAGCAGTGACTCGACAGGGCCAGATACGCAGTATTTT
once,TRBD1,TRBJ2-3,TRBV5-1,CASATGSFTDTQYF,TGCGCCAGCGCGACAGGGAGCTTTACCGATACGCAGTATTTT
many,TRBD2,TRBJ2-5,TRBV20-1,CSARGGGSAQETQYF,TGCAGTGCTAGAGGGGGGGGGAGTGCTCAAGAGACCCAGTACTTC
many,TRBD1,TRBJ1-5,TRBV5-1,CASSLDRGSNQPQHF,TGCGCCAGCAGCTTGGACAGGGGGTCGAATCAGCCCCAGCATTTT
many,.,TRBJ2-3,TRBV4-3,CASSQAPGHSTDTQYF,TGCGCCAGCAGCCAAGCTCCGGGACACAGCACAGATACGCAGTATTTT
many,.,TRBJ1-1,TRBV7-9,CASSFGGLVGTEAFF,TGTGCCAGCAGCTTTGGGGGGCTCGTGGGAACTGAAGCTTTCTTT
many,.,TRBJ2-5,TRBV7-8,CASMWGAGFQETQYF,TGTGCCAGCATGTGGGGGGCTGGGTTTCAAGAGACCCAGTACTTC
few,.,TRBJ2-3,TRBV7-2,CASSLRGAASTDTQYF,TGTGCCAGCAGCTTGAGGGGGGCGGCTAGCACAGATACGCAGTATTTT
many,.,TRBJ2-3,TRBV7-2,CASSSPGGTQYF,TGTGCCAGCAGCTCTCCCGGCGGTACGCAGTATTTT
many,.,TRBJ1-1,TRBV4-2,CASSTRDGYTEAFF,TGTGCCAGCAGCACCCGGGACGGATACACTGAAGCTTTCTTT
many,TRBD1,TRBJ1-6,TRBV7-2,CASSFRQGAGSPLHF,TGTGCCAGCAGCTTCCGACAGGGGGCTGGGTCACCCCTCCACTTT
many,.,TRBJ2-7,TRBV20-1,CSARDPRSSYEQYF,TGCAGTGCTAGAGATCCGAGGAGCTCCTACGAGCAGTACTTC
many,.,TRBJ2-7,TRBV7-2,CAILGGPYEQYF,TGTGCCATTCTGGGGGGACCCTACGAGCAGTACTTC
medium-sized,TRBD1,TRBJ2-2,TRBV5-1,CASSLDLPGQGAGELFF,TGCGCCAGCAGCTTGGACCTACCGGGACAGGGGGCCGGGGAGCTGTTTTTT
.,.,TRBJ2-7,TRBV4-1,CASSQGWTYEQYF,TGCGCCAGCAGCCAAGGATGGACCTACGAGCAGTACTTC
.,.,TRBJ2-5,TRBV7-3,CASSSGLPSQETQYF,TGTGCCAGCAGCTCCGGGTTGCCTTCGCAAGAGACCCAGTACTTC
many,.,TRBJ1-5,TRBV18,CASSPSGRGVEPQHF,TGTGCCAGCTCACCCTCGGGTAGGGGGGTGGAGCCCCAGCATTTT
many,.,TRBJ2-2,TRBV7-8,CASSFFWNREDGTGELFF,TGTGCCAGCAGCTTTTTTTGGAACAGGGAGGACGGCACCGGGGAGCTGTTTTTT
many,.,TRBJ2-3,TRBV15,CATSSPYNSDHWGPQFTDTQYF,TGTGCCACCAGCAGCCCCTACAACTCCGATCACTGGGGGCCCCAATTCACAGATACGCAGTATTTT
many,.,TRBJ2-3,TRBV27,CASRIWGDTDTQYF,TGTGCCAGCAGAATTTGGGGGGACACAGATACGCAGTATTTT
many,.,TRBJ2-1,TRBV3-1,CASSQGYEQFF,TGTGCCAGCAGCCAAGGATATGAGCAGTTCTTC
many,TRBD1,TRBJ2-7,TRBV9,CASSRQGLVYEQYF,TGTGCCAGCAGTAGACAGGGGCTAGTCTACGAGCAGTACTTC
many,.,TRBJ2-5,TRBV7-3,CASSFVGGETQYF,TGTGCCAGCAGTTTTGTAGGGGGAGAGACCCAGTACTTC
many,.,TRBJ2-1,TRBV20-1,CSARDRGRGFHNEQFF,TGCAGTGCTAGAGATCGGGGCAGGGGTTTCCACAATGAGCAGTTCTTC
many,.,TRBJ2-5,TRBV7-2,CASSRGVQETQYF,TGTGCCAGCAGCAGGGGAGTTCAAGAGACCCAGTACTTC
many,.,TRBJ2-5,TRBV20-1,CSAISGKETQYF,TGCAGTGCTATATCCGGGAAAGAGACCCAGTACTTC
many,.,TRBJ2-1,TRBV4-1,CASSQVDILSYNEQFF,TGCGCCAGCAGCCAAGTGGATATCCTGTCCTACAATGAGCAGTTCTTC
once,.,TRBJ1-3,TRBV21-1,CANPADSGNTIYF,TGTGCCAACCCCGCGGACTCTGGAAACACCATATATTTT
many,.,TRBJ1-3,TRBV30,CAWSKTGGNTIYF,TGTGCCTGGAGCAAGACAGGAGGAAACACCATATATTTT